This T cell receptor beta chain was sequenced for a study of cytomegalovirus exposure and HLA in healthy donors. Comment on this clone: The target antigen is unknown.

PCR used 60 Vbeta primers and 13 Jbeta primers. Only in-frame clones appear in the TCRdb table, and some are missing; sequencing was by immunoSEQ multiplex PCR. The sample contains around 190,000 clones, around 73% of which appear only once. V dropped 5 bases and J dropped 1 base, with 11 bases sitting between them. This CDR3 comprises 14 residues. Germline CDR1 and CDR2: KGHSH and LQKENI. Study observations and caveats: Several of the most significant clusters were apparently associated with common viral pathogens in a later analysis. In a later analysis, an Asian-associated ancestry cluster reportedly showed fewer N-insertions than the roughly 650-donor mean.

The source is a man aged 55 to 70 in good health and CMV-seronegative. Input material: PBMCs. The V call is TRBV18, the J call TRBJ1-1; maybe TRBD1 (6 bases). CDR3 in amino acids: CASSGSQGNTEAFF. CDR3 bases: TGTGCCAGCTCAGGATCACAGGGGAACACTGAAGCTTTCTTT.